Below are 14 T cell receptor beta chains sequenced from a single sample in a study of cytomegalovirus exposure and HLA in healthy donors (dated by TCRdb to 2016 to 2017). Library preparation employed the immunoSEQ multiplex PCR assay. The immuneACCESS repertoire file appears here via TCRdb, limited to in-frame rearrangements. These files lack a portion of the clones; in checked studies, under half of the deficit traces to unresolved V genes, and the cause of the others is not known. The sample has approximately 120,000 clones on record, approximately 94% of them singletons. Together, the top ten hold 1.5% to 2% of the sample. Input material: PBMCs. The origin of the receptors is a man younger than 35 in good health and CMV-seronegative.

The chain joins TRBV30 to TRBJ1-4, with TRBD1 as a possible D gene (5 bases). Per germline, CDR1 GTSNPN and CDR2 SVGIG (reference sequence). The V gene lost 3 bases and the J gene lost 8 bases, with 19 bases spanning the gap. CDR3 length: 15 residues. DNA for the CDR3: TGTGCCTGGAGGGTAATGGGGGGAAAGAAAGAAAAACTGTTTTTT. This sequence encodes CAWRVMGGKKEKLFF.

CDR3 in amino acids: CASSGDISYEQYF. DNA of the CDR3: TGTGCCAGCAGTGGGGACATTTCCTACGAGCAGTACTTC. V and J are TRBV25-1 and TRBJ2-7; D is perhaps TRBD1 (6 bases). The CDR3 consists of 13 residues. Germline V lookup: CDR1 MGHDK, CDR2 SYGVNS. Trimming took off 4 bases at V and 1 base at J, with 8 bases between the two ends.

CDR3 bases: TGTGCCAGCAGCCCCAGGAAAGTAAGCGAGACCCAGTACTTC. Its translation: CASSPRKVSETQYF. The chain joins TRBV5-4 to TRBJ2-5; D gene uncertain. The V and J ends lost 4 bases and 5 bases respectively, with 15 bases between them. The CDR3 is 14 amino acids. Germline CDR1 SGHNT, CDR2 YYREEE (reference sequence).

This chain uses TRBV11-1 with TRBJ2-1, with D perhaps matching TRBD1 (7 bases). V dropped 6 bases and J dropped 1 base, with 16 bases sitting between them. Looked up from germline, CDR1 is SGHAT and CDR2 is FQDESV (reference sequence). There are 16 residues in the CDR3. In nucleotides, the CDR3 is TGTGCCAGCAGGCTAGGGGGCGCGGGATCCTACAATGAGCAGTTCTTC. Its protein product is CASRLGGAGSYNEQFF.

This chain joins TRBV19 and TRBJ1-1, with 8 bases matching TRBD1. Trimming at V came to 5 bases and at J to 3 bases, leaving 8 bases not matched to a gene. CDR3 length equals 15 residues. CDR1 and CDR2 from the germline V gene are LNHDA and SQIVND (reference sequence). The CDR3 reads CASSERQGIDTEAFF. As DNA, the CDR3 is TGTGCCAGTAGTGAAAGACAGGGGATAGACACTGAAGCTTTCTTT.

J is TRBJ1-2 and V is TRBV6-5; no clear D. V lost 0 bases and J 2 bases, leaving 10 bases between the germline ends. Germline CDR1 and CDR2: MNHEY and SVGAGI. This CDR3 contains 15 residues. CDR3 nucleotide sequence: TGTGCCAGCAGTTACTCTGTGGCCGTAAACTATGGCTACACCTTC. The encoded protein is CASSYSVAVNYGYTF.

The CDR3 here is CSVGGGQGPYEQYF. The CDR3 nucleotides are TGCAGCGTTGGGGGGGGACAGGGACCCTACGAGCAGTACTTC. The chain carries TRBV29-1 and TRBJ2-7, with 9 nucleotides matching TRBD1. CDR1 and CDR2 from the germline V gene are SQVTM and ANQGSEA. CDR3 length: 14 amino acids. Unmatched junction bases numbered 6, after V lost 4 bases and J lost 2 bases.

The chain has TRBV4-3 and TRBJ2-1; 14 bases map to TRBD2. Losses at the gene ends were 4 bases for V and 9 bases for J; bases not matched to a gene: 5. CDR3 size: 15 residues. Germline CDR1 LGHNA, CDR2 YSLEER. The CDR3 DNA follows: TGCGCCAGCAGCCTAGGGACTAGCGGGAGCAGTGAGCAGTTCTTC. Translating gives CASSLGTSGSSEQFF.

The chain carries TRBV6-1 and TRBJ2-5; the match to TRBD1 covers 8 bases. Germline loops: CDR1 MNHNS, CDR2 SASEGT. J was trimmed by 2 bases and V by 3 bases; bases with no gene match: 8. CDR3 size: 16 residues. The CDR3 spells CASSDVDRGLQETQYF. The CDR3 DNA is TGTGCCAGCAGTGATGTCGACAGGGGCCTACAAGAGACCCAGTACTTC.

This CDR3 is CASSLWSGRAADTQYF. DNA of the CDR3: TGTGCCAGCAGCTTGTGGAGCGGGAGGGCCGCAGATACGCAGTATTTT. The genes are TRBV5-4 and TRBJ2-3; 10 nucleotides agree with TRBD2. The V gene's germline CDR1 is SGHNT and CDR2 YYREEE (reference sequence). The CDR3 covers 16 residues. V shed 1 base, J shed 4 bases, and the junction held 6 bases outside the gene matches.

The chain couples TRBV9 to TRBJ1-1, with 7 bases identical to TRBD1. From germline, CDR1 is SGDLS and CDR2 YYNGEE. This CDR3 has 14 residues. Trimming at V came to 4 bases and at J to 1 base, leaving 4 bases not matched to a gene. This chain's CDR3 is CASSTRDRNTEAFF. The DNA for the CDR3 is TGTGCCAGCAGCACTCGGGACAGGAACACTGAAGCTTTCTTT.

J is TRBJ2-7 and V is TRBV28; TRBD2 is a possible D gene (5 bases). Trimming stripped 8 bases from V and 7 bases from J, with 18 bases between. CDR3 length: 13 residues. CDR1 MDHEN and CDR2 SYDVKM come from the germline V gene. CDR3 sequence: CASGFWSRGEQYF. The CDR3 bases are TGTGCCAGCGGATTTTGGAGCCGAGGGGAGCAGTACTTC.

The V call is TRBV7-9, the J call TRBJ2-5; perhaps TRBD1 as D (6 bases). V was trimmed by 4 bases and J by 5 bases, leaving 17 bases between them. CDR1 and CDR2 (germline): SEHNR, FQNEAQ (reference sequence). CDR3 length: 15 amino acids. CDR3 nucleotide sequence: TGTGCCAGCAGCTATGCCCTCACAGGGAGTGAGACCCAGTACTTC. Translation: CASSYALTGSETQYF. Combining the CDR3 with reference TRBV7-9 and TRBJ2-5 gives the whole variable domain DTGVSQNPRHKITKRGQNVTFRCDPISEHNRLYWYRQTLGQGPEFLTYFQNEAQLEKSRLLSDRFSAERPKGSFSTLEIQRTEQGDSAMYLCASSYALTGSETQYFGPGTRLLVL.

This rearrangement joins TRBV4-2 to TRBJ1-1; 11 bases match TRBD1. Looked up from germline, CDR1 is LGHNA and CDR2 is YNFKEQ. Germline trimming cut 5 bases from V and 1 base from J; bases unmatched to any gene: 6. CDR3 size: 16 residues. CDR3 amino acids: CASSARTGGRNTEAFF. The CDR3 coding sequence is TGTGCCAGCAGCGCCCGGACAGGGGGCCGGAACACTGAAGCTTTCTTT.